This is a list of T cell receptor beta chains from one sample in a study of cytomegalovirus exposure and HLA in healthy donors. The table came from immunoSEQ multiplex PCR; TCRdb's copy has only in-frame clones and leaves some out. The table lists 67,000 or so clones, approximately 96% of them singletons, with about 1.4% in the top ten. Source material: PBMCs. These receptors came from a man between 18 and 35 years old in good health and CMV-seropositive. Both conserved end residues are part of each CDR3. Fields, in order: V gene, clone size, D gene, J gene, CDR3 DNA, CDR3 protein. A D gene is named only where the DNA matches it firmly. The size entry is marked missing in some rows and otherwise reads once, few, many or a size class.

>TRBV11-2|.|TRBD1|TRBJ2-1
TGTGCCAGCAGCACCGGGACAGGGGTCGGCAATGAGCAGTTCTTC
CASSTGTGVGNEQFF
>TRBV19|.|.|TRBJ2-5
TGTGCCAGTGCAGGGGAACAAGAGACCCAGTACTTC
CASAGEQETQYF
>TRBV29-1|once|TRBD2|TRBJ2-1
TGCAGCGTTGGCGGGAGACTCTACAATGAGCAGTTCTTC
CSVGGRLYNEQFF
>TRBV18|.|TRBD1|TRBJ2-6
TGTGCCAGTAGGGACAGGGACTCTGGGGCCAACGTCCTGACTTTC
CASRDRDSGANVLTF
>TRBV6-5|.|TRBD2|TRBJ2-3
TGTGCCAGCAGCCCCGCGGGGGTTCTGGATACGCAGTATTTT
CASSPAGVLDTQYF
>TRBV18|.|TRBD1|TRBJ1-5
TGTGCCAGCTCACAGGGACAGTTCGATCAGCCCCAGCATTTT
CASSQGQFDQPQHF
>TRBV12-5|once|TRBD1|TRBJ2-3
TGTGCTAGTGGTTTGGGGGACAGGGGCGCCTTCACAGATACGCAGTATTTT
CASGLGDRGAFTDTQYF
>TRBV10-1|once|TRBD2|TRBJ2-1
TGCGCCAGCAAACCTCTAGCGGGAGATTGGGGGCAGTTCTTC
CASKPLAGDWGQFF
>TRBV2|once|.|TRBJ2-3
TGTGCCAGCAGGCGGGATACGCAGTATTTT
CASRRDTQYF
>TRBV7-8|.|.|TRBJ1-5
TGTGCCAGCAGCTTAGCGCGAAGACACAGTGTCACTCAGCCCCAGCATTTT
CASSLARRHSVTQPQHF
>TRBV5-6|.|.|TRBJ2-2
TGTGCCAGCAGCTTGGAAGGGACACGATGGTCGCGGGAGCTGTTTTTT
CASSLEGTRWSRELFF
>TRBV9|.|.|TRBJ1-3
TGTGCCAGCGCTCGGAGTTCGGCAAACACCATATATTTT
CASARSSANTIYF
>TRBV18|once|.|TRBJ1-4
TGTGCCAGCTCGTTGAGGACAGAAAATGAAAAACTGTTTTTT
CASSLRTENEKLFF
>TRBV30|.|.|TRBJ1-5
TGTGCCTGGAGTCCCTCTCTTCATCAGCCCCAGCATTTT
CAWSPSLHQPQHF
>TRBV5-6|.|.|TRBJ1-1
TGTGCCAGCAGCTGGCCAGGCAGCTTGAACACTGAAGCTTTCTTT
CASSWPGSLNTEAFF
>TRBV29-1|.|TRBD2|TRBJ2-7
TGCAGCGTTGAAGATGGATTTCGCGGGGGGAGGTACGAGCAGTACTTC
CSVEDGFRGGRYEQYF
>TRBV5-4|.|TRBD2|TRBJ2-7
TGTGCCAGCAGCGAGGGACTAGCGGGTAACGACGAGCAGTACTTC
CASSEGLAGNDEQYF